Ten or more counts support the clone carrying this T cell receptor (beta chain). The data belong to a study of neurological immune-mediated disorders. TCRdb re-derived calls from the 5' RACE reads in MiXCR, one entry per CDR3 protein. The data show about 66,000 distinct CDR3 sequences, under 3.5% seen once. Sequencing was done on a sample of PBMCs. This TCR came from a man in his forties with multiple sclerosis.

The CDR3 DNA is TGTGCCAGCAGCTTAGATAGCGGGGGTACGCAGTATTTT. Translation: CASSLDSGGTQYF. The chain couples TRBV7-9 to TRBJ2-3; TRBD2 agrees at 9 bases. The J segment lost 8 bases and the V segment lost 1 base, leaving 1 base of the junction unmatched. This CDR3 has 13 residues. Germline V lookup: CDR1 SEHNR, CDR2 FQNEAQ (reference sequence).